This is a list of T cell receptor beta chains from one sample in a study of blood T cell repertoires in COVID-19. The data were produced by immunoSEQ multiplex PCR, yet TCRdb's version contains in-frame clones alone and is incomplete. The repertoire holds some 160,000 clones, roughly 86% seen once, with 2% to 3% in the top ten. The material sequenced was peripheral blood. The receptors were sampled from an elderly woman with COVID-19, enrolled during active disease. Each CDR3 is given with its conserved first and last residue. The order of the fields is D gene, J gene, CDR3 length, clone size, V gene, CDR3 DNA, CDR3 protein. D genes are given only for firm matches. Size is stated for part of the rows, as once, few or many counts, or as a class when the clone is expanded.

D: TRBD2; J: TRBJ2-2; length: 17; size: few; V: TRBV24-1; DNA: TGTGCCACCGGGACTTCAGGACTAGCGCCGAACACCGGGGAGCTGTTTTTT; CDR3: CATGTSGLAPNTGELFF
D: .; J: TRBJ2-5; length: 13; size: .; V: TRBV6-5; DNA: TGTGCCAGCAGTTACCAGGTTTACGAGACCCAGTACTTC; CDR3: CASSYQVYETQYF
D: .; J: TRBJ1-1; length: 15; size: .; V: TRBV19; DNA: TGTGCCAGTAGGCTGGCGGGATCCCCTGTGACTGAAGCTTTCTTT; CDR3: CASRLAGSPVTEAFF
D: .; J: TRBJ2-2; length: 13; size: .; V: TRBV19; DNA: TGTGCCAGTGGACAGGGAGGGACCGGGGAGCTGTTTTTT; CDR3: CASGQGGTGELFF
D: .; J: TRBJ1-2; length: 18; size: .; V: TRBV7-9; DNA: TGTGCCAGCATCCCTCGTCAAGTGAGGACAGCCCTAAACTATGGCTACACCTTC; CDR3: CASIPRQVRTALNYGYTF
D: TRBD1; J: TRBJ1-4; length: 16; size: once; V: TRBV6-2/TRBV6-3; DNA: TGTGCCAGCAGTGAGTGGAGGGGGCTGCTAAAGGAAAAACTGTTTTTT; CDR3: CASSEWRGLLKEKLFF
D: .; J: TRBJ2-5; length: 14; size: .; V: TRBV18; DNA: TGTGCCAGCTCCCCCGGGACTTCCCAAGAGACCCAGTACTTC; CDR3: CASSPGTSQETQYF
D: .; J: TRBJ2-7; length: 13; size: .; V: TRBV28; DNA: TGTGCCAGCAGTTTACCGGGGTTGTACGAGCAGTACTTC; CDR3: CASSLPGLYEQYF
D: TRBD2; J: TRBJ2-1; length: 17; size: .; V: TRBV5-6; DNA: TGTGCCAGCAGCTTGGGGGAGCTTCGACTAGCTCGGAATGAGCAGTTCTTC; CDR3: CASSLGELRLARNEQFF
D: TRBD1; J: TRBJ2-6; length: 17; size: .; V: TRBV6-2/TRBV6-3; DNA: TGTGCCAGCAGTTTAAACAGGGGGAGGTCTGGGGCCAACGTCCTGACTTTC; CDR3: CASSLNRGRSGANVLTF
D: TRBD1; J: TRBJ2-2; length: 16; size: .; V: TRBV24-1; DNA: TGTGCCACCAGTGACCCAGGACAGGGGACCACCGGGGAGCTGTTTTTT; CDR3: CATSDPGQGTTGELFF
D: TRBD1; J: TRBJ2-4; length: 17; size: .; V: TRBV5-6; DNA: TGTGCCAGCAGCTTGGTATCACAGGGGTTAGCCAAAAACATTCAGTACTTC; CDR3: CASSLVSQGLAKNIQYF
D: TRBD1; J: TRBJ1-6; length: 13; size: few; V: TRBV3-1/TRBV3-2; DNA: TGTGCCAGCAGCCTCAGGGGGGATTCACCCCTCCACTTT; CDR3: CASSLRGDSPLHF
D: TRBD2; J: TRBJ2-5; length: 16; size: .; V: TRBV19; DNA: TGTGCCACAGGACTAGCGGGAGGCGTAGGATCGGAGACCCAGTACTTC; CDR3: CATGLAGGVGSETQYF
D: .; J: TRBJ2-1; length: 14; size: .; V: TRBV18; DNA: TGTGCCAGCTCACCAATACTAGCTCGCGATGAGCAGTTCTTC; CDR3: CASSPILARDEQFF
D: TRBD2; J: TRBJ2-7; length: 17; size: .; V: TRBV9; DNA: TGTGCCAGCAGCGGTAACTATCGAGCGGGAGTGAACTACGAGCAGTACTTC; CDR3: CASSGNYRAGVNYEQYF
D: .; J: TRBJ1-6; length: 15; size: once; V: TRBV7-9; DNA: TGTGCCAGCAGCTTAGCAGGGGCCTATAATTCACCCCTCCACTTT; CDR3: CASSLAGAYNSPLHF
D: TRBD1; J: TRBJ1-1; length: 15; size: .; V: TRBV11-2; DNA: TGTGCCAGCAGCTTAGAGGGGGCAGGGGGCACTGAAGCTTTCTTT; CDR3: CASSLEGAGGTEAFF
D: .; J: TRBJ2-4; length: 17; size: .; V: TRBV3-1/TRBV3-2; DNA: TGTGCCAGCAGCGCAAATAGTCCCATTTGCAAAAAAAACATTCAGTACTTC; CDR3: CASSANSPICKKNIQYF
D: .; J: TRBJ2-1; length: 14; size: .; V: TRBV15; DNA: TGTGCCACCAGCAGAGCTGGTCTAAACAATGAGCAGTTCTTC; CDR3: CATSRAGLNNEQFF
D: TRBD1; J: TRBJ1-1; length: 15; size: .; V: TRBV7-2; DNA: TGTGCCAGCAGCTTGGGGGACAGGGGGCACACTGAAGCTTTCTTT; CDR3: CASSLGDRGHTEAFF
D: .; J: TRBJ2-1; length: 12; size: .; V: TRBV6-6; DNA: TGTGCCAGCAGTTCATCCGGGAGTGAGCAGTTCTTC; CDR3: CASSSSGSEQFF
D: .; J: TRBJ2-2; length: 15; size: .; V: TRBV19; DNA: TGTGCCAGTAGTCCTACCCTATGGGGGGCCGGGGAGCTGTTTTTT; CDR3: CASSPTLWGAGELFF
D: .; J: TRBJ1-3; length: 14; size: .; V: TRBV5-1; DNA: TGCGCCAGCAGTCCTGGGAGCTCTGGAAACACCATATATTTT; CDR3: CASSPGSSGNTIYF
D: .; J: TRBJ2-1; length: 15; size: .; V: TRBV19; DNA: TGTGCCAGTAGTGAGGCGCTAAGCTCCTACAATGAGCAGTTCTTC; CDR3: CASSEALSSYNEQFF
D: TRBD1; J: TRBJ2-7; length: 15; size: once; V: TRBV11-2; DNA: TGTGCCAGCAGCTTGGACAGGGGGCTTTCCTACGAGCAGTACTTC; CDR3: CASSLDRGLSYEQYF
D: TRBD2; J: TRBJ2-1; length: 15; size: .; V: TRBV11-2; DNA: TGTGCCAGCAGCTTAGGGTTAGCGGGAGGAGGTGAGCAGTTCTTC; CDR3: CASSLGLAGGGEQFF
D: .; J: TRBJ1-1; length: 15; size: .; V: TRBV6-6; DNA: TGTGCCAGCAGTTACAACGGCAGGGTGAACACTGAAGCTTTCTTT; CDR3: CASSYNGRVNTEAFF